The 29 T cell receptor beta chains presented below share a single source sample, sequenced in a study of shared clonotypes between healthy human individuals. Sequencing used immunoSEQ multiplex PCR; TCRdb keeps in-frame clones, though not all of them. In the table there are roughly 700,000 clones, around 72% of which are singletons. Sequencing was carried out using memory CD4+ T cells sorted from blood. Subset noted: CD45RA-negative fraction. These TCRs come from a woman in her thirties in good health.

Turning to this clone: This sample also contains other DNA sequences that code for the same CDR3. The V and J genes are TRBV7-2 and TRBJ1-5; a possible D gene is TRBD1 (5 bases). This CDR3 is 15 amino acids long. With 5 bases removed from V and 0 bases from J, the gap between germline ends came to 11 bases. Germline V gene data show CDR1 as SGHTA and CDR2 as FQGNSA. CDR3 coding DNA: TGTGCCAGCAGCACGGACACCCTTAGCAATCAGCCCCAGCATTTT. Residues: CASSTDTLSNQPQHF. The entire variable domain, with the rest obtained from reference TRBV7-2 and TRBJ1-5, is as follows: GAGVSQSPSNKVTEKGKDVELRCDPISGHTALYWYRQSLGQGLEFLIYFQGNSAPDKSGLPSDRFSAERTGGSVSTLTIQRTQQEDSAVYLCASSTDTLSNQPQHFGDGTRLSIL.

This clone was seen just once. CDR3 in amino acids: CASSVSGHEQYF. DNA of the CDR3: TGCGCCAGCAGCGTCTCGGGACACGAGCAGTACTTC. The chain couples TRBV5-1 to TRBJ2-7; either TRBD1 or TRBD2 may supply D (5 bases each). The CDR3 is made up of 12 amino acids. Trimming shortened V by 4 bases and J by 5 bases, and 10 bases separated the two germline ends. The germline V gene has CDR1 SGHRS and CDR2 YFSETQ.

This clone was found a few times. This chain joins TRBV5-1 and TRBJ2-1; 7 bases line up with TRBD2. This CDR3 has 18 residues. The V and J ends lost 4 bases and 0 bases, in that order; junction bases with no gene match: 13. Germline V gene data show CDR1 as SGHRS and CDR2 as YFSETQ. Here the CDR3 reads CASSQGAIAGFSYNEQFF. The CDR3 DNA is TGCGCCAGCAGCCAAGGGGCTATAGCGGGTTTCTCCTACAATGAGCAGTTCTTC. The full variable domain, in which reference TRBV5-1 and TRBJ2-1 provide the parts outside the CDR3, is KAGVTQTPRYLIKTRGQQVTLSCSPISGHRSVSWYQQTPGQGLQFLFEYFSETQRNKGNFPGRFSGRQFSNSRSEMNVSTLELGDSALYLCASSQGAIAGFSYNEQFFGPGTRLTVL.

CDR3 DNA sequence: TGTGCCAGCAGCGGAAAGCGGGAGAAAAATGAGCAGTTCTTC. Amino acids: CASSGKREKNEQFF. J is TRBJ2-1 and V is TRBV9, with 8 bases identical to TRBD2. CDR3 length equals 14 residues. Germline lookup yields CDR1 SGDLS and CDR2 YYNGEE. V lost 3 bases to trimming and J lost 7 bases; unmatched junction nucleotides: 6.

The CDR3 loop reads CASSATWAAGYTF. The CDR3 DNA follows: TGTGCCAGCAGCGCGACTTGGGCGGCTGGCTACACCTTC. The chain couples TRBV7-9 to TRBJ1-2; D is undetermined. Looked up from germline, CDR1 is SEHNR and CDR2 is FQNEAQ (reference sequence). The ends were cut back, 5 bases at V and 7 bases at J, with 14 bases in the middle. The CDR3 contains 13 residues.

This chain connects TRBV6-5 to TRBJ1-2; no clear D. Trimming removed 2 bases from V and 0 bases from J, with 10 bases in between. Germline loops: CDR1 MNHEY, CDR2 SVGAGI. The CDR3 contains 15 residues. CDR3 nucleotide sequence: TGTGCCAGCAGTTACATAGGGTCGTCTAACTATGGCTACACCTTC. Its protein is CASSYIGSSNYGYTF.

The rearrangement joins TRBV2 to TRBJ2-1; 9 bases line up with TRBD1. Germline V gives CDR1 SNHLY, CDR2 FYNNEI. Unmatched junction bases numbered 2, after V lost 6 bases and J lost 8 bases. The CDR3 extends over 12 amino acids. The CDR3 DNA is TGTGCCAGCAGGGGACAGGGAGATGAGCAGTTCTTC. The encoded protein is CASRGQGDEQFF.

The rearrangement joins TRBV15 to TRBJ2-1; TRBD2 matches at 10 bases. The CDR3 sequence is 16 residues long. The J segment lost 4 bases and the V segment lost 0 bases, leaving 3 bases of the junction unmatched. Germline V CDR1 and CDR2: LNHNV, YYDKDF (reference sequence). CDR3 region: CATSRDIAGGYNEQFF. CDR3 coding DNA: TGTGCCACCAGCAGAGATATAGCGGGAGGATACAATGAGCAGTTCTTC.

There are many counts of this clone. The V and J genes are TRBV4-1 and TRBJ1-2, with a possible D match to TRBD1 (6 bases). CDR3 size: 17 residues. Trimming pared 0 bases from V and 4 bases from J, leaving 18 bases between. CDR1 is MGHRA and CDR2 is YSYEKL in the germline V gene. CDR3 residues: CASSQDPTTGLSYGYTF. Written as DNA, the CDR3 is TGCGCCAGCAGCCAAGATCCGACTACAGGGCTGAGCTATGGCTACACCTTC.

V is TRBV7-8 and J is TRBJ1-5; 7 bases agree with TRBD1. CDR1 and CDR2 from the germline V gene are SGHVS and FQNEAQ. V was pared by 5 bases and J by 1 base, with 5 bases of the junction left unmatched. The CDR3 is 15 amino acids. CDR3 sequence: CASSTRDRSNQPQHF. Written as DNA, the CDR3 is TGTGCCAGCAGCACTCGGGACAGAAGCAATCAGCCCCAGCATTTT.

Here the CDR3 DNA reads TGTGCCAGCAGCGTAGTGGAGGTCACTGAAGCTTTCTTT. Amino acid sequence: CASSVVEVTEAFF. V gene TRBV11-2 combines with J gene TRBJ1-1; the D is unclear. The CDR3 has 13 amino acids. V lost 5 bases and J lost 4, with 11 bases in between. CDR1 and CDR2 from the germline V gene are SGHAT and FQNNGV.

This chain links TRBV2 with TRBJ2-4, with 7 bases lining up with TRBD2. V was pared by 2 bases and J by 3 bases, with 10 bases of the junction left unmatched. There are 17 residues in the CDR3. Germline V gene sequence: CDR1 SNHLY, CDR2 FYNNEI. CDR3 region: CASSEYVREYDKNIQYF. The CDR3 bases are TGTGCCAGCAGTGAATATGTGCGGGAGTATGACAAAAACATTCAGTACTTC.

The J gene is TRBJ1-1, the V gene TRBV30; TRBD1 is a possible D gene (6 bases). This CDR3 spans 13 amino acids. Germline CDR1 and CDR2: GTSNPN and SVGIG (reference sequence). V was clipped by 6 bases and J by 0 bases, with 11 bases between them. This CDR3 reads CACMGAMNTEAFF. The CDR3 DNA sequence: TGTGCCTGTATGGGGGCGATGAACACTGAAGCTTTCTTT. The full variable domain, with the rest looked up from reference TRBV30 and TRBJ1-1, is SQTIHQWPATLVQPVGSPLSLECTVEGTSNPNLYWYRQAAGRGLQLLFYSVGIGQISSEVPQNLSASRPQDRQFILSSKKLLLSDSGFYLCACMGAMNTEAFFGQGTRLTVV.

About this clone itself: This CDR3 is also generated by other DNA sequences in the sample. The chain joins TRBV10-3 to TRBJ1-5, with D perhaps TRBD1 (5 bases). The CDR3 sequence is 13 residues long. Deletions cut 4 bases from V and 4 bases from J, with 8 bases between. Germline-derived CDR1 and CDR2 are ENHRY and SYGVKD. The CDR3 reads CAISAGHNQPQHF. The CDR3 DNA is TGTGCCATCAGTGCCGGACATAATCAGCCCCAGCATTTT.

This chain joins TRBV5-1 and TRBJ2-5, with D tentatively TRBD2 (6 bases). Between the trimmed V and J ends, which lost 6 bases and 4 bases, there was a span of 13 bases. The germline gives CDR1 SGHRS, CDR2 YFSETQ. There are 13 residues in the CDR3. CDR3 in amino acids: CASKRADGETQYF. CDR3 in DNA: TGCGCCAGCAAGCGGGCTGACGGAGAGACCCAGTACTTC.

DNA of the CDR3: TGTGCCAGCAGCTTCAGGCTAGCGGGAGGGCCAGCCTACAATGAGCAGTTCTTC. Encoded protein: CASSFRLAGGPAYNEQFF. J is TRBJ2-1 and V is TRBV11-2, with 12 positions matching TRBD2. Germline CDR1 and CDR2: SGHAT and FQNNGV. CDR3 length: 18 amino acids. V was pared by 3 bases and J by 2 bases, with 8 bases of the junction left unmatched.

The V gene is TRBV5-1, the J gene TRBJ2-2; 11 nucleotides match TRBD1. This CDR3 spans 16 amino acids. The V segment lost 0 bases and the J segment 7 bases; nucleotides outside the gene matches: 5. CDR1 is SGHRS and CDR2 is YFSETQ in the germline V gene. DNA for the CDR3: TGCGCCAGCAGCTTGGGCGGACAGGGGGCCGACGGGGAGCTGTTTTTT. Amino acids: CASSLGGQGADGELFF.

The table lists this clone with a few counts. The chain has TRBV29-1 and TRBJ2-2; tentatively, D is TRBD1 (5 bases). Germline values: CDR1 SQVTM, CDR2 ANQGSEA. Trimming removed 5 bases at V and 4 bases at J, with 11 bases between. This CDR3 has 13 residues. The CDR3 protein is CSVCDSSTGELFF. The CDR3 DNA reads as TGCAGCGTTTGTGACAGTTCCACCGGGGAGCTGTTTTTT.

J is TRBJ2-5 and V is TRBV15; D may be TRBD2 (6 bases). The CDR3 is 13 amino acids. Germline V gene data show CDR1 as LNHNV and CDR2 as YYDKDF (reference sequence). V lost 5 bases to trimming and J lost 2 bases, with 9 bases between them. The CDR3 region has the DNA TGTGCCACCAGCCGGGACTTGCAAGAGACCCAGTACTTC. This translates into CATSRDLQETQYF.

The V and J genes are TRBV11-2 and TRBJ2-1, with TRBD2 matching over 11 bases. This CDR3 is built from 16 residues. Per the germline V gene, CDR1 is SGHAT and CDR2 is FQNNGV. Germline trimming cut 4 bases from V and 3 bases from J; bases unmatched to any gene: 5. The DNA of the CDR3 is TGTGCCAGCAGCTCTCGACTAGCGGGAATCTACAATGAGCAGTTCTTC. Its translation is CASSSRLAGIYNEQFF.

A few counts support this clone. The chain couples TRBV6-1 to TRBJ1-2, with D uncertain. This CDR3 has 15 residues. CDR1 and CDR2 from the germline V gene are MNHNS and SASEGT. Trimming took 1 base from V and 4 from J, leaving 13 bases between them. CDR3 protein: CASSEGTLSIYGYTF. The CDR3 DNA reads TGTGCCAGCAGTGAAGGGACCCTAAGCATCTATGGCTACACCTTC.

The J gene is TRBJ2-1, the V gene TRBV11-3; the match to TRBD2 covers 10 bases. The CDR3 is 15 residues long. The V gene end was trimmed by 4 bases and the J gene end by 4 bases; junction bases not matched to a gene: 4. The germline V gene encodes CDR1 SGHNT and CDR2 YENEEA. The CDR3 DNA reads as TGTGCCAGCAGCTCAGCGGGAGGGCCGTACAATGAGCAGTTCTTC. It encodes CASSSAGGPYNEQFF.

Turning to this clone: A junction end diverges from the germline sequence, so it may reflect a read error. The rearrangement links TRBV7-8 to TRBJ1-3; D might be TRBD1 (6 bases). The CDR3 is made up of 16 amino acids. Germline V gene lookup returns CDR1 SGHVS and CDR2 FQNEAQ. The CDR3, as DNA: TGTGCCAGCAGCATAGCGGGGGCTCGGTTCGGGAACACCATATATTTT. Translation: CASSIAGARFGNTIYF. The full variable domain, completed using reference TRBV7-8 and TRBJ1-3, is GAGVSQSPRYKVAKRGQDVALRCDPISGHVSLFWYQQALGQGPEFLTYFQNEAQLDKSGLPSDRFFAERPEGSVSTLKIQRTQQEDSAVYLCASSIAGARFGNTIYFGEGSWLTVV.

This sequence joins TRBV7-9 and TRBJ2-3; no clear D. CDR3 size: 13 residues. Per germline, CDR1 SEHNR and CDR2 FQNEAQ (reference sequence). The V and J ends lost 1 base and 0 bases respectively, with 2 bases between them. Here the CDR3 reads CASSLDSTDTQYF. CDR3 DNA: TGTGCCAGCAGCTTAGATAGCACAGATACGCAGTATTTT. Based on the CDR3 plus reference TRBV7-9 and TRBJ2-3, the full variable domain is DTGVSQNPRHKITKRGQNVTFRCDPISEHNRLYWYRQTLGQGPEFLTYFQNEAQLEKSRLLSDRFSAERPKGSFSTLEIQRTEQGDSAMYLCASSLDSTDTQYFGPGTRLTVL.

This chain uses TRBV19 with TRBJ2-3, with 7 bases identical to TRBD2. The V gene end was trimmed by 0 bases and the J gene end by 2 bases; junction bases not matched to a gene: 5. From germline, CDR1 is LNHDA and CDR2 SQIVND (reference sequence). The CDR3 is 16 residues long. The CDR3 DNA reads TGTGCCAGTAGTATAGAAGGCGGGGGATACACAGATACGCAGTATTTT. Amino acid sequence: CASSIEGGGYTDTQYF. The full variable domain, with the rest looked up from reference TRBV19 and TRBJ2-3, is DGGITQSPKYLFRKEGQNVTLSCEQNLNHDAMYWYRQDPGQGLRLIYYSQIVNDFQKGDIAEGYSVSREKKESFPLTVTSAQKNPTAFYLCASSIEGGGYTDTQYFGPGTRLTVL.

This clone showed up just a few times. The CDR3 DNA follows: TGTGCCAGTAATAGGGGTCCAGGGACTAATCAGCCCCAGCATTTT. Translation gives CASNRGPGTNQPQHF. The chain joins TRBV19 to TRBJ1-5, with D possibly TRBD1 on 5 matching bases. Trimming shortened V by 7 bases and J by 4 bases, and 17 bases separated the two germline ends. Germline CDR1 LNHDA, CDR2 SQIVND (reference sequence). The CDR3 covers 15 residues.

The J gene is TRBJ2-5, the V gene TRBV5-1; D remains ambiguous. The CDR3 has 14 residues. Deletions cut 0 bases from V and 6 bases from J, with 12 bases between. Germline loops: CDR1 SGHRS, CDR2 YFSETQ. CDR3 sequence: CASSLDSLLKTQYF. Written as DNA, the CDR3 is TGCGCCAGCAGCTTGGACAGCCTTCTCAAGACCCAGTACTTC.

The genes are TRBV29-1 and TRBJ2-3; D remains ambiguous. Trimming stripped 7 bases from V and 2 bases from J, with 4 bases between. The germline V gene has CDR1 SQVTM and CDR2 ANQGSEA. The CDR3 totals 10 residues. CDR3 sequence: CSGATDTQYF. In DNA, the CDR3 is TGCAGCGGGGCCACAGATACGCAGTATTTT.

This clone was observed a single time. This chain links TRBV28 with TRBJ1-3, with D possibly being TRBD1 (6 bases). This CDR3 is 17 amino acids long. Germline CDR1 reads MDHEN; CDR2 reads SYDVKM. V lost 6 bases and J lost 0, with 18 bases in between. CDR3 sequence (DNA): TGTGCCAGCAGCCCCACCCGGGACAAGTACTCTGGAAACACCATATATTTT. It encodes CASSPTRDKYSGNTIYF.